This T cell receptor beta chain was sequenced during a study of blood T cell repertoires in COVID-19. CDR1 and CDR2 (germline): MNHEY, SVGAGI. The CDR3 consists of 14 residues. V gave up 5 bases and J gave up 7 bases; unmatched junction bases: 7. Profiled with immunoSEQ multiplex PCR; TCRdb holds only in-frame clones, not every one. The sample carries around 110,000 clones, about 80% recorded once. The chain links TRBV6-5 to TRBJ1-4, with 7 bases matching TRBD1. The sequence derives from an older woman with acute or convalescent COVID-19. The sequencing input was peripheral blood. CDR3 coding DNA: TGTGCCAGCAGTAAATCCGGGACAGCTGAAAAACTGTTTTTT. The encoded protein is CASSKSGTAEKLFF.